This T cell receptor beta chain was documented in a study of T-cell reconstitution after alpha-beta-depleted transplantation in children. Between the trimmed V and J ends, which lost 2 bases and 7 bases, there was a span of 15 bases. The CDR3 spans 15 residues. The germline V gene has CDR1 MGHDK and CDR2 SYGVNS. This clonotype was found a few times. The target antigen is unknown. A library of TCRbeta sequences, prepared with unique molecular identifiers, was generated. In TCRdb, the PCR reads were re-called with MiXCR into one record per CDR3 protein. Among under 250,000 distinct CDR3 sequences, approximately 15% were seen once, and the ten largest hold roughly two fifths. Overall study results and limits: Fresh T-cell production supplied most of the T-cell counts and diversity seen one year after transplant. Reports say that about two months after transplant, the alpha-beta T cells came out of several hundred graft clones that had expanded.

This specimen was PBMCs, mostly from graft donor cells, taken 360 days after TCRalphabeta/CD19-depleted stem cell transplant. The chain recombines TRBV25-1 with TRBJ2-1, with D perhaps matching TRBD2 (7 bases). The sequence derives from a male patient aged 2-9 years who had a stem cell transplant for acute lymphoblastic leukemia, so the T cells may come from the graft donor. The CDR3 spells CASSEVGGAGNEQFF. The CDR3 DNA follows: TGTGCCAGCAGTGAAGTAGGGGGGGCCGGGAATGAGCAGTTCTTC.